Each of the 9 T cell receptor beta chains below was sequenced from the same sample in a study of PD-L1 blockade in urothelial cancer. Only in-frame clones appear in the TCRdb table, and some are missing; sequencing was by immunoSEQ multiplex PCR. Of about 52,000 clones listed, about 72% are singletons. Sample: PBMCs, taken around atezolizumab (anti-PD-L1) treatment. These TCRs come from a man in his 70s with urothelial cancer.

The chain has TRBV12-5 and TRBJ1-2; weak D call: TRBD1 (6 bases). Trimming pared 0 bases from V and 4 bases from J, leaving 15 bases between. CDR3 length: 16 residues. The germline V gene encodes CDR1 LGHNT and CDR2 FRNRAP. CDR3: CASGLVRGAGGYGYTF. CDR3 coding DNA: TGTGCTAGTGGTTTGGTACGGGGGGCTGGAGGCTATGGCTACACCTTC. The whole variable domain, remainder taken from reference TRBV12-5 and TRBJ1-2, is DARVTQTPRHKVTEMGQEVTMRCQPILGHNTVFWYRQTMMQGLELLAYFRNRAPLDDSGMPKDRFSAEMPDATLATLKIQPSEPRDSAVYFCASGLVRGAGGYGYTFGSGTRLTVV.

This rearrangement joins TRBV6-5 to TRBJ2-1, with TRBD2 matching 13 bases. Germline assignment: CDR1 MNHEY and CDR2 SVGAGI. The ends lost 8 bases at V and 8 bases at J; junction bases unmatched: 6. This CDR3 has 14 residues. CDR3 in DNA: TGTGCCAGCGAAGCACTAGCGGGGGGGCATGAGCAGTTCTTC. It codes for CASEALAGGHEQFF.

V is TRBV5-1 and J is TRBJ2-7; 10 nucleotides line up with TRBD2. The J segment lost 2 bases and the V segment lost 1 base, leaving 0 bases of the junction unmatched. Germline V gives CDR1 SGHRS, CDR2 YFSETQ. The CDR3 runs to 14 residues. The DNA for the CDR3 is TGCGCCAGCAGCTTGAGCGGGAGGGCCTACGAGCAGTACTTC. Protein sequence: CASSLSGRAYEQYF. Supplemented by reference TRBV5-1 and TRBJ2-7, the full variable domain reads KAGVTQTPRYLIKTRGQQVTLSCSPISGHRSVSWYQQTPGQGLQFLFEYFSETQRNKGNFPGRFSGRQFSNSRSEMNVSTLELGDSALYLCASSLSGRAYEQYFGPGTRLTVT.

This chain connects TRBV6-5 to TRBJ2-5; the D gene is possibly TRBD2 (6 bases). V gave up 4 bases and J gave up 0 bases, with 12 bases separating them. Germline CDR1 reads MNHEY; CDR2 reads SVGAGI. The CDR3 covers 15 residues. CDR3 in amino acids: CASSLGRDYQETQYF. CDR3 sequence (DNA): TGTGCCAGCAGTTTGGGTCGGGACTACCAAGAGACCCAGTACTTC.

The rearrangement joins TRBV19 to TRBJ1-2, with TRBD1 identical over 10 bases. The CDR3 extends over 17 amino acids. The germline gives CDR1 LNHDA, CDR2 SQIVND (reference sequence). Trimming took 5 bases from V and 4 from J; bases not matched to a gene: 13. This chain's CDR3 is CASSAPGQGKKSYGYTF. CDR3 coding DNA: TGTGCCAGTAGTGCCCCGGGACAGGGGAAAAAAAGCTATGGCTACACCTTC.

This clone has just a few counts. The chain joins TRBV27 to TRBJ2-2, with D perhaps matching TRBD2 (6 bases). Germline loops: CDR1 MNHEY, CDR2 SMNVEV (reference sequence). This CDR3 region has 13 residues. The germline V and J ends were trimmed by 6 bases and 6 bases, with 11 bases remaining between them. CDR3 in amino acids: CASRLAKAGELFF. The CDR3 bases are TGTGCCAGCAGGCTAGCGAAGGCCGGGGAGCTGTTTTTT.

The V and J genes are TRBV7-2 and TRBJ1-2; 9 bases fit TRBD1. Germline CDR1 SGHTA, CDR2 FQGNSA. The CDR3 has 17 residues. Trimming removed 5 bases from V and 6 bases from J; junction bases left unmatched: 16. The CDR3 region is CASSPSPGTGRGDGYTF. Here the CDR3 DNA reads TGTGCCAGCAGCCCGAGTCCCGGGACAGGGAGAGGGGATGGCTACACCTTC.

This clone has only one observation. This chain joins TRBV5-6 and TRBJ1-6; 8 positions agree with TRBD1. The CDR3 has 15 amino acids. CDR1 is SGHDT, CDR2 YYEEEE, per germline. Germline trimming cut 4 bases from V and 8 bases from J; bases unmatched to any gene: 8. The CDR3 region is CASSLSTGADSPLHF. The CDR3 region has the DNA TGTGCCAGCAGCCTCTCGACAGGGGCGGATTCACCCCTCCACTTT.

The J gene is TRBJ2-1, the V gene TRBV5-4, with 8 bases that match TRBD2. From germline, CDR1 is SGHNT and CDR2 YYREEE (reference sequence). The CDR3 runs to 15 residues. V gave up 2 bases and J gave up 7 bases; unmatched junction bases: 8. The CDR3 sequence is CASSFDKSGRNEQFF. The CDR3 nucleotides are TGTGCCAGCAGCTTTGATAAAAGCGGGAGAAATGAGCAGTTCTTC.